This entry is about one TCR beta chain. No antigen is known for it. These data originate in a study of monozygotic twins with inflammatory bowel disease. Findings and caveats of the study: The authors found no support for a single strong IBD-associated signal or clonotype. It was in IBD patients that TCRbeta diversity (inverse Simpson) was lower than in healthy co-twins. Fewer shared clonotypes with others were found in IBD patients than in healthy twins, especially with disease activity.

TCRalpha and TCRbeta cDNA underwent two nested PCRs of around 15 and 9 cycles. TCRdb reanalyzed the 5' RACE reads, giving one entry per CDR3 protein sequence and no DNA. Its table records over 90,000 distinct CDR3 sequences. The length of the CDR3 is 14 residues. Germline V CDR1 and CDR2: SEHNR, FQNEAQ (reference sequence). The receptor was isolated from a human donor with ulcerative colitis or Crohn's disease, or a healthy co-twin of an affected twin (not recorded which). The chain combines TRBV7-9 with TRBJ2-1. Sequenced input: blood. The CDR3 loop reads CASSPMDSYNEQFF.